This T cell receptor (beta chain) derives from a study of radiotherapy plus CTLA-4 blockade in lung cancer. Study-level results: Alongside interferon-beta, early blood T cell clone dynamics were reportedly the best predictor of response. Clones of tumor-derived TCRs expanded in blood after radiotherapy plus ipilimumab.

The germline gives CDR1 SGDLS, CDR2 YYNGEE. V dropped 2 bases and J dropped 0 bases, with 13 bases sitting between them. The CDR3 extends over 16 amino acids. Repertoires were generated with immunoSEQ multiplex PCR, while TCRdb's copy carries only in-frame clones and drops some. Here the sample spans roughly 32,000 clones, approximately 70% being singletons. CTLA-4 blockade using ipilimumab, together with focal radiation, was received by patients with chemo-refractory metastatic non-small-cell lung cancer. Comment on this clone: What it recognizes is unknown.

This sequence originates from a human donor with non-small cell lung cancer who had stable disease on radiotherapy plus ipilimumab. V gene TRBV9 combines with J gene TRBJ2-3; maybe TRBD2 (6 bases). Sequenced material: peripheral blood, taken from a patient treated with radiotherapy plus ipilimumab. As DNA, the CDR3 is TGTGCCAGCAGCGTCTTCGGCGGGGTCAGCACAGATACGCAGTATTTT. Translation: CASSVFGGVSTDTQYF.